This T cell receptor (beta chain) is drawn from a study of blood T cell repertoires in COVID-19. Across the whole study: Researchers got acute and convalescent COVID-19 samples from the United States, Italy and Spain.

The repertoire was sequenced with immunoSEQ multiplex PCR; TCRdb's copy has only in-frame clones and lacks some. This sample has about 180,000 clones, with roughly 88% found just once. This CDR3 comprises 16 residues. The germline V gene has CDR1 MGHRA and CDR2 YSYEKL. J was trimmed by 9 bases and V by 0 bases; bases with no gene match: 10. The chain couples TRBV4-1 to TRBJ2-1; 8 bases match TRBD2. The sequencing sample was made of PBMCs or T cells enriched from blood (not recorded which). This receptor was obtained from a woman aged 25 to 39 who had recovered from COVID-19. The CDR3 loop reads CASSQDLGLGYGEQFF. CDR3 in DNA: TGCGCCAGCAGCCAAGATTTGGGACTAGGATATGGTGAGCAGTTCTTC.